The 5 T cell receptor beta chains presented below share a single source sample, sequenced in a study of response to subunit inactivated influenza vaccine. TCRdb re-called the RT-PCR reads through MiXCR, storing one row per CDR3 protein. This table has approximately 310,000 distinct CDR3 sequences, less than 25% appearing once. This specimen was PBMCs from blood, taken less than 22 months after vaccination. These receptors were collected from a man aged 45-69 years who received an inactivated influenza vaccine.

This chain links TRBV6-5 with TRBJ1-1; D is undetermined. This CDR3 contains 15 residues. Deletions cut 4 bases from V and 0 bases from J, with 12 bases between. The germline gives CDR1 MNHEY, CDR2 SVGAGI. CDR3 nucleotide sequence: TGTGCCAGCAGTTTCGGACTGATGCTGAACACTGAAGCTTTCTTT. This encodes CASSFGLMLNTEAFF.

The sample holds a few counts of this clonotype. V and J are TRBV5-5 and TRBJ1-4, with D perhaps TRBD1 (6 bases). The germline CDR1 and CDR2 sequences are SGHKS and YYEKEE (reference sequence). V was cut by 4 bases and J by 5 bases, with 12 bases left in between. CDR3 size: 14 residues. The CDR3 coding sequence is TGTGCCAGCAGCCGGGGACACTCCAATGAAAAACTGTTTTTT. The encoded protein is CASSRGHSNEKLFF.

This clonotype was detected many times. The V call is TRBV13, the J call TRBJ1-6, with a weak D call TRBD1 (6 bases). V was shortened by 10 bases and J by 4 bases, with 17 bases between the two germline ends. Germline lookup yields CDR1 PRHDT and CDR2 FYEKMQ (reference sequence). The CDR3 loop spans 15 amino acids. CDR3 loop: CATLAAGEYNSPLHF. In DNA, the CDR3 is TGTGCCACCTTGGCGGCAGGGGAATATAATTCACCCCTCCACTTT.

This clonotype was observed a few times. The rearrangement links TRBV4-3 to TRBJ1-2; D remains ambiguous. V shed 0 bases and J shed 5 bases, with 13 bases lying between them. This CDR3 is 15 amino acids long. CDR1 is LGHNA, CDR2 YSLEER, per germline. CDR3 in DNA: TGCGCCAGCAGCCAAGATCTTTCTTCATCTTATGGCTACACCTTC. Encoded protein: CASSQDLSSSYGYTF.

This clonotype showed up just a few times. In DNA form, the CDR3 reads TGCAGTTCCGGCGGTGAGACCTTAATCGGTGGCTACACCTTC. It yields the protein CSSGGETLIGGYTF. This chain connects TRBV20-1 to TRBJ1-2; D not certain. The CDR3 consists of 14 residues. Germline CDR1 DFQATT, CDR2 SNEGSKA (reference sequence). With 8 bases removed from V and 7 bases from J, the gap between germline ends came to 23 bases.